The sequence of this T cell receptor (beta chain) was determined in a study of vaccination and CD4 T cells after COVID-19. About the research overall: Participants were administered two doses of either the BNT162b2 or the mRNA-1273 vaccine. The interval from dose two to post-vaccine sampling had a median of about 66 days, and it ranged from 14 to 241.

Treatment specified: roughly nine-day PBMC culture with coronavirus spike peptide pools or control peptides (ViraFEST assay). CDR1 LGHNT and CDR2 FRNRAP come from the germline V gene. V lost 1 base and J 8 bases, leaving 8 bases between the germline ends. The CDR3 contains 12 residues. Cultured CD4+ T-cell DNA underwent Oncomine TCR Beta short-read sequencing. TCRdb re-derived calls from the PCR reads in MiXCR, one entry per CDR3 protein. The table shows about 3,800 distinct CDR3 sequences, with around 16% occurring only once. For this clonotype: The antigen is not known.

Material for sequencing was CD4+ T cells from blood, cultured in vitro. The chain combines TRBV12-5 with TRBJ1-1; D remains unclear. This receptor was taken from a human donor who had recovered from COVID-19. CDR3 bases: TGTGCTAGTGGTTTGGCAGGCCTGGAAGCTTTCTTT. The encoded protein is CASGLAGLEAFF.